This TCR beta chain was sequenced in a study of blood T cell repertoires in COVID-19. Looking at the study overall: Acute and convalescent COVID-19 samples came from the United States, Italy and Spain.

In the source study's methods: Estimates of nucleated cell counts were drawn from the amplification of reference gene primers. Repertoires were generated with immunoSEQ multiplex PCR, while TCRdb's copy carries only in-frame clones and drops some. The DNA was the basis for D and trimming; V, J and clone size are from that table. The sample contains 14,000 to 15,000 clones, approximately 88% of which appear only once. Specimen: peripheral blood. The sequence was collected from a human donor in a cohort sampled during active COVID-19.

DNA of the CDR3: TGCGCCAGCAGCTTGGACGCGATTAACTATGGCTACACCTTC. Protein: CASSLDAINYGYTF. The chain uses TRBV5-1 and TRBJ1-2, with D uncertain. V shed 0 bases and J shed 1 base, with 7 bases lying between them. The CDR3 runs 14 residues. Looked up from germline, CDR1 is SGHRS and CDR2 is YFSETQ.